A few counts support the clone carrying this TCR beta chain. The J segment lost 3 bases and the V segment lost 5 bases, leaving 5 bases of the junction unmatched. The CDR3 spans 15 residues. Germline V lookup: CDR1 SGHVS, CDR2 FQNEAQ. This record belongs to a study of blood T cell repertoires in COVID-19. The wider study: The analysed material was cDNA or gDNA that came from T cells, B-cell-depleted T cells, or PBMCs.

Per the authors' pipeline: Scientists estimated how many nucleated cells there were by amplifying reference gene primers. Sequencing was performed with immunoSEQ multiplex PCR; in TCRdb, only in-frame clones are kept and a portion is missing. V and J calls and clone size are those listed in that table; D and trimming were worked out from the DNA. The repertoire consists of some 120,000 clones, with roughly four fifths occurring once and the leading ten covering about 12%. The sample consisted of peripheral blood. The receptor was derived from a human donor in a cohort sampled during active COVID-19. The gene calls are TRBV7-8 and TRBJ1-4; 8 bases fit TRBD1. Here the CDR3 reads CASSQQQGANEKLFF. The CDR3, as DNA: TGTGCCAGCAGCCAACAACAGGGGGCTAATGAAAAACTGTTTTTT.